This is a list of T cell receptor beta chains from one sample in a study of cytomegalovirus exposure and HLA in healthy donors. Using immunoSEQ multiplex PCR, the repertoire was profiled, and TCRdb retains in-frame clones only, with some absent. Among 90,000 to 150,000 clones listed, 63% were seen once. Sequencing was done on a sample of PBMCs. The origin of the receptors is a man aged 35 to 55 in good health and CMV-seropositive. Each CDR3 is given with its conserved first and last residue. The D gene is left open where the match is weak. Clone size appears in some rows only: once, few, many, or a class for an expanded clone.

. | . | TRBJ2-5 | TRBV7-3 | TGTGCCAGCAGCGAACTTGGAGAAGAGACCCAGTACTTC | CASSELGEETQYF
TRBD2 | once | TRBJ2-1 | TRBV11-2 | TGTGCCAGCAGCATTGGCGGCGGGGGATTCAATGAGCAGTTCTTC | CASSIGGGGFNEQFF
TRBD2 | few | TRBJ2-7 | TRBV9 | TGTGCCAGCAGCGTAGCTTCGGGGGGAGCCTACGAGCAGTACTTC | CASSVASGGAYEQYF
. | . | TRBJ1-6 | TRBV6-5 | TGTGCCAGCAGTTACAAAGTTCGGGGTCGGGCCCTCCACTTT | CASSYKVRGRALHF
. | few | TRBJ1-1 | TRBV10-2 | TGCGCCAGCAGTCTTGACAGCACATATGAAGCTTTCTTT | CASSLDSTYEAFF
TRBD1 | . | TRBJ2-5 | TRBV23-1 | TGCGCCAGCAGTCAAGACAGGGATCAAGAGACCCAGTACTTC | CASSQDRDQETQYF
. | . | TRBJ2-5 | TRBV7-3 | TGTGCCAGCAGCCTCAACCCAGGGGCACAAGAGACCCAGTACTTC | CASSLNPGAQETQYF
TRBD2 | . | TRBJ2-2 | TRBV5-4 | TGTGCCAGCAGTACAAAAACTAGCGCCGGGGAGCTGTTTTTT | CASSTKTSAGELFF
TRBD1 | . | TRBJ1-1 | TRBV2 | TGTGCCAGCAGCGTGGGACAGGGCTACACTGAAGCTTTCTTT | CASSVGQGYTEAFF
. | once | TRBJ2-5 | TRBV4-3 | TGCGCCAGCAGCCAAGACAGGGGCGGGGAGACCCAGTACTTC | CASSQDRGGETQYF
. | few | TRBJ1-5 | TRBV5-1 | TGCGCCAGCAGCTTAGGACACCCCGGCAATCAGCCCCAGCATTTT | CASSLGHPGNQPQHF
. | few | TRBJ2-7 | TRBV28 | TGTGCCAGCAGTTTATCCCCCTATCTAGCAGGAGGGGACTACGAGCAGTACTTC | CASSLSPYLAGGDYEQYF
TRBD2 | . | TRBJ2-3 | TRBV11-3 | TGTGCCAGCAGCTTAGCTCCCTTAGCGGGGGGCACAGATACGCAGTATTTT | CASSLAPLAGGTDTQYF
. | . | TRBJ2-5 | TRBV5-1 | TGCGCCAGCAGCTTTGGGCAGACCCAAGAGACCCAGTACTTC | CASSFGQTQETQYF
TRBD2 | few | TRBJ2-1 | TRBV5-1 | TGCGCCAGCAGCGGTCTGGGCGGGGGGGCCTACAATGAGCAGTTCTTC | CASSGLGGGAYNEQFF
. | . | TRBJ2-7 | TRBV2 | TGTGCCAGCAGCTCTCTTCCGACAGGTGGGGAGCAGTACTTC | CASSSLPTGGEQYF
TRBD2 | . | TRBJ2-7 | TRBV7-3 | TGTGCCAGCAGCTTAGGTGGGACTAGCGGCTACGAGCAGTACTTC | CASSLGGTSGYEQYF
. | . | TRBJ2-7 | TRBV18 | TGTGCCAGCTCACCAGCCAGGGGTTCGTACGAGCAGTACTTC | CASSPARGSYEQYF
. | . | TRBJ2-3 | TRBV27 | TGTGCCAGCAGTTTATCGCCTGGACACGGCACAGATACGCAGTATTTT | CASSLSPGHGTDTQYF
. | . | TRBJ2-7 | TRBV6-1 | TGTGCCAGCAGCGTGACTCCCCCCTACGAGCAGTACTTC | CASSVTPPYEQYF
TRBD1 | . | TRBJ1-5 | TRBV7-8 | TGTGCCAGCAGCTCATATAGGGACAGGGTCAAACAGCCCCAGCATTTT | CASSSYRDRVKQPQHF
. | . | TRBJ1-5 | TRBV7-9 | TGTGCCAGCAGCCCCCTTGGACTGAATAATCAGCCCCAGCATTTT | CASSPLGLNNQPQHF
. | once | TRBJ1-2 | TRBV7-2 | TGTGCCAGCAGCTTAGTCAGGGCTAACTATGGCTACACCTTC | CASSLVRANYGYTF
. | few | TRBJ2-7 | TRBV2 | TGTGCCAGCAGTGGGACAGTCTACGAGCAGTACTTC | CASSGTVYEQYF
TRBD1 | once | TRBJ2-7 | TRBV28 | TGTGCCAGCAGTTTAACAGGGGAGTGGGGCGAGCAGTACTTC | CASSLTGEWGEQYF
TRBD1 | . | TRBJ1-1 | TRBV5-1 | TGCGCCAGCAGCGGAGGACAGGCCCTGAACACTGAAGCTTTCTTT | CASSGGQALNTEAFF
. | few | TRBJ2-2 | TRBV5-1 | TGCGCCAGCAGCTTTGACTACGGGACAGACGGGAGCACCGGGGAGCTGTTTTTT | CASSFDYGTDGSTGELFF
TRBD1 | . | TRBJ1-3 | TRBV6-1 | TGTGCCAGCAGGGGACAGGGGCGAGGAAACACCATATATTTT | CASRGQGRGNTIYF
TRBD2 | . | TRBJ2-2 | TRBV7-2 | TGTGCCAGCAGCTTAAGACTAGCGGGAACCACCGGGGAGCTGTTTTTT | CASSLRLAGTTGELFF
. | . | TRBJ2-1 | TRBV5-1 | TGCGCCAGCGGTGGGAGGTTAGATGATGAGCAGTTCTTC | CASGGRLDDEQFF
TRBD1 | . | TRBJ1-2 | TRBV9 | TGTGCCAGCAGCGTTTCCGGGACAGGGGTTGGCTACACCTTC | CASSVSGTGVGYTF
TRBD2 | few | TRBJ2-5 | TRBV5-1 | TGCGCCAGCAGCTTGGTGCCAGCGGGACAAGAGACCCAGTACTTC | CASSLVPAGQETQYF
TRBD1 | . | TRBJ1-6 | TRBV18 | TGTGCCAGCTCACCCGATAGGACAGGGTCTTTAACTTCACCCCTCCACTTT | CASSPDRTGSLTSPLHF
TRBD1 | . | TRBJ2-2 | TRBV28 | TGTGCCAGCAGTTTATGGGGGGACAGCCTTCTCTTTACAAGTGGGGAGCTGTTTTTT | CASSLWGDSLLFTSGELFF
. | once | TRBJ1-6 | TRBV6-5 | TGTGCCAGCAGTTACTCTAGTTATATTAATTCACCCCTCCACTTT | CASSYSSYINSPLHF
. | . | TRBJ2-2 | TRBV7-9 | TGTGCCAGCAGCTTAGCGCAGTTAATCGGGGAGCTGTTTTTT | CASSLAQLIGELFF
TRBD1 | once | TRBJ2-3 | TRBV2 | TGTGCCAGCAGTGAAGCCGGAGACAGGGGTGAGTATACGCAGTATTTT | CASSEAGDRGEYTQYF
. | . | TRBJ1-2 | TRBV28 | TGTGCCAGCAAAACTGGAGGGCCTGGCTACACCTTC | CASKTGGPGYTF